This TCR beta chain was obtained from a study of response to subunit inactivated influenza vaccine. Broader study findings: Authors suggested seasonal influenza vaccinations each recruit few new T cells.

Trimming took 4 bases from V and 6 from J; bases not matched to a gene: 7. Germline assignment: CDR1 MNHNS and CDR2 SASEGT. This CDR3 has 15 amino acids. Only a few counts were recorded for this clonotype. The antigen is unknown. MiXCR, applied by TCRdb to the RT-PCR reads, yields one record per CDR3 protein. Of 500,000 to 550,000 distinct CDR3 sequences listed, roughly 7.9% were seen once; the top ten hold approximately 14%. The chain couples TRBV6-1 to TRBJ1-4, with 8 bases identical to TRBD1. The sample consisted of PBMCs from blood, taken about 23 months after vaccination. This clonotype originated in a man between 50 and 75 years old who received an inactivated influenza vaccine. In DNA form, the CDR3 reads TGTGCCAGCAGTGGCGGACAGGGAAGATATGAAAAACTGTTTTTT. Residues: CASSGGQGRYEKLFF.